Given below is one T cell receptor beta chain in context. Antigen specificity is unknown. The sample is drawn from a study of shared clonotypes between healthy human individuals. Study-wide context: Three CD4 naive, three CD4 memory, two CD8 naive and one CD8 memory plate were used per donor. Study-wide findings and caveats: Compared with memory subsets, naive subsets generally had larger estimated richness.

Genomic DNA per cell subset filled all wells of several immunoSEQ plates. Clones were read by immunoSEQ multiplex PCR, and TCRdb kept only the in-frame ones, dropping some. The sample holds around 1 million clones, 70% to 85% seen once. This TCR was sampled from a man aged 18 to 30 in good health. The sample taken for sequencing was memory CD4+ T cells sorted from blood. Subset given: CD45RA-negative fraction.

CDR3 in amino acids: CASKGQGTSNSPLHF. CDR3 nucleotides: TGTGCCAGCAAGGGACAGGGAACAAGTAATTCACCCCTCCACTTT. The rearrangement uses TRBV2 and TRBJ1-6, with 9 bases aligning to TRBD1. This CDR3 spans 15 amino acids. Looked up from germline, CDR1 is SNHLY and CDR2 is FYNNEI. V lost 7 bases to trimming and J lost 6 bases; unmatched junction nucleotides: 7. The variable domain in full, completed from reference TRBV2 and TRBJ1-6, reads EPEVTQTPSHQVTQMGQEVILRCVPISNHLYFYWYRQILGQKVEFLVSFYNNEISEKSEIFDDQFSVERPDGSNFTLKIRSTKLEDSAMYFCASKGQGTSNSPLHFGNGTRLTVT.